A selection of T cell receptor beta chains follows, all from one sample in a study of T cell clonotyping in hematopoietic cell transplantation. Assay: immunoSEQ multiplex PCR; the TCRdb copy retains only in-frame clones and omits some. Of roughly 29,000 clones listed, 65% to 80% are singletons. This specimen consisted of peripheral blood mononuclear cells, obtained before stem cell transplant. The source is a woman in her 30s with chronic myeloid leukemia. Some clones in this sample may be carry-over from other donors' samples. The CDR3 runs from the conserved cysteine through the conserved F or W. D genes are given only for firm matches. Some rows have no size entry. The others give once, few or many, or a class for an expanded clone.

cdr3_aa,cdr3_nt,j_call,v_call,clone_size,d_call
CASTQGTEAFF,TGTGCCAGCACCCAAGGTACTGAAGCTTTCTTT,TRBJ1-1,TRBV6-1,.,.
CASTAGSSYNEQFF,TGTGCCAGCACGGCGGGGAGCTCCTACAATGAGCAGTTCTTC,TRBJ2-1,TRBV2,.,.
CASSHGQGKETQYF,TGTGCCAGCAGCCATGGACAGGGTAAAGAGACCCAGTACTTC,TRBJ2-5,TRBV7-9,.,TRBD1
CASGTQYF,TGTGCCAGCGGTACGCAGTATTTT,TRBJ2-3,TRBV7-9,.,.
CASSLGQGPYNEQFF,TGTGCCAGCAGCTTAGGGCAGGGCCCCTACAATGAGCAGTTCTTC,TRBJ2-1,TRBV7-9,.,.
CASSFSGGYGYTF,TGCGCCAGCAGCTTTAGTGGGGGCTATGGCTACACCTTC,TRBJ1-2,TRBV5-1,.,.
CASNKLTEAFF,TGTGCCAGCAACAAACTCACTGAAGCTTTCTTT,TRBJ1-1,TRBV25-1,.,.
CASSRFYGYTF,TGTGCCAGCAGTCGCTTCTATGGCTACACCTTC,TRBJ1-2,TRBV6-1,.,.
CASTGVNTGELFF,TGTGCCAGCACAGGGGTCAACACCGGGGAGCTGTTTTTT,TRBJ2-2,TRBV6-5,.,.
CASSQDLWFQETQYF,TGCGCCAGCAGCCAAGATTTGTGGTTTCAAGAGACCCAGTACTTC,TRBJ2-5,TRBV4-1,.,.
CASSVDPYPTIVGYTF,TGTGCCAGCAGCGTAGACCCCTACCCGACTATTGTTGGCTACACCTTC,TRBJ1-2,TRBV9,.,.
CAWTGSNYGYTF,TGTGCCTGGACAGGTTCTAACTATGGCTACACCTTC,TRBJ1-2,TRBV30,.,.
CASSIQGATGETQYF,TGCGCCAGCAGCATACAGGGGGCAACGGGAGAGACCCAGTACTTC,TRBJ2-5,TRBV5-1,.,TRBD1
CASSYGGAYGYTF,TGTGCCAGCAGTTACGGGGGAGCCTATGGCTACACCTTC,TRBJ1-2,TRBV6-5,.,.
CASSVGSYEQYF,TGTGCCAGCAGTGTCGGCTCCTACGAGCAGTACTTC,TRBJ2-7,TRBV28,.,.
CSTAGNYGYTF,TGCAGCACGGCCGGGAACTATGGCTACACCTTC,TRBJ1-2,TRBV29-1,once,.
CASSLDRGYEQYF,TGTGCCAGCAGCCTAGACAGGGGATACGAGCAGTACTTC,TRBJ2-7,TRBV6-1,once,TRBD1
CATRVTGNTEAFF,TGTGCCACAAGGGTCACAGGGAACACTGAAGCTTTCTTT,TRBJ1-1,TRBV10-3,.,.
CSASGSYEQYF,TGCAGTGCTAGCGGGAGCTACGAGCAGTACTTC,TRBJ2-7,TRBV20-1,.,.
CATSRDGTGGSDTEAFF,TGTGCCACCAGCAGAGACGGGACAGGGGGCTCGGACACTGAAGCTTTCTTT,TRBJ1-1,TRBV15,.,TRBD1
CASSLAGQSLNQPQHF,TGTGCCAGCAGCTTAGCGGGACAGTCACTCAATCAGCCCCAGCATTTT,TRBJ1-5,TRBV7-2,once,TRBD1
CASSLRDPGELFF,TGTGCCAGCAGTCTCAGGGATCCCGGGGAGCTGTTTTTT,TRBJ2-2,TRBV7-8,few,.
CASSSPGQGSGNTIYF,TGCGCCAGCAGCTCACCGGGACAGGGCTCTGGAAACACCATATATTTT,TRBJ1-3,TRBV5-1,.,TRBD1
CASSLATSSYEQYF,TGTGCCAGCAGCCTTGCTACCTCTTCATACGAGCAGTACTTC,TRBJ2-7,TRBV7-9,.,.
CASSPEKLAKNIQYF,TGTGCCAGCAGTCCGGAGAAACTAGCCAAAAACATTCAGTACTTC,TRBJ2-4,TRBV27,.,.
CASSGEDRHSNQPQHF,TGTGCCAGCAGTGGTGAGGACAGGCATAGCAATCAGCCCCAGCATTTT,TRBJ1-5,TRBV25-1,.,TRBD1
CASSDGGPGETQYF,TGTGCCAGCAGCGACGGGGGGCCGGGGGAGACCCAGTACTTC,TRBJ2-5,TRBV5-4,.,.
CASSFRDRARSPLHF,TGTGCCAGCAGCTTCCGGGACAGGGCCAGGTCACCCCTCCACTTT,TRBJ1-6,TRBV7-2,few,TRBD1